These T cell receptor beta chains were read from a single sample in a study of long-term antiretroviral therapy in people with HIV. Produced via immunoSEQ multiplex PCR; TCRdb's table is partial and in-frame only. The table lists 48,000 or so clones, about 81% of them singletons. The sequenced sample was unsorted PBMCs, obtained 0.8 years after starting antiretroviral therapy. These receptors were collected from a woman under 30 with HIV. Each CDR3 is given with its conserved first and last residue. D genes are given only for firm matches. Expanded clones get a size class; other rows say once, few or many, or leave the size out.

v_gene: TRBV6-1; d_gene: .; abundance: .; j_gene: TRBJ1-3; CDR3aa: CASSVTDSGNTIYF; CDR3nt: TGTGCCAGCAGTGTGACGGATTCTGGAAACACCATATATTTT
v_gene: TRBV28; d_gene: .; abundance: .; j_gene: TRBJ2-7; CDR3aa: CASSPPRDFTYEQYF; CDR3nt: TGTGCCAGCAGTCCTCCCAGGGATTTCACCTACGAGCAGTACTTC
v_gene: TRBV5-4; d_gene: .; abundance: .; j_gene: TRBJ2-4; CDR3aa: CASSADGGLVDIQYF; CDR3nt: TGTGCCAGCAGCGCGGACGGTGGGCTAGTTGACATTCAGTACTTC
v_gene: TRBV29-1; d_gene: .; abundance: .; j_gene: TRBJ2-1; CDR3aa: CSVGGLKEQFF; CDR3nt: TGCAGCGTGGGGGGGCTAAAAGAGCAGTTCTTC
v_gene: TRBV27; d_gene: .; abundance: .; j_gene: TRBJ2-6; CDR3aa: CASSPWTAVDPANVLTF; CDR3nt: TGTGCCAGCAGTCCTTGGACTGCGGTGGATCCGGCCAACGTCCTGACTTTC
v_gene: TRBV27; d_gene: .; abundance: .; j_gene: TRBJ1-6; CDR3aa: CASKSPGKDNSPLHF; CDR3nt: TGTGCCAGCAAATCCCCTGGCAAGGACAATTCACCCCTCCACTTT
v_gene: TRBV28; d_gene: .; abundance: .; j_gene: TRBJ2-7; CDR3aa: CASSSPDFFVPYEQYF; CDR3nt: TGTGCCAGCAGTTCCCCGGACTTCTTTGTTCCCTACGAGCAGTACTTC
v_gene: TRBV5-1; d_gene: TRBD2; abundance: .; j_gene: TRBJ2-3; CDR3aa: CASSLGLAGADTQYF; CDR3nt: TGCGCCAGCAGCTTGGGACTAGCGGGAGCGGATACGCAGTATTTT
v_gene: TRBV7-2; d_gene: .; abundance: .; j_gene: TRBJ1-2; CDR3aa: CASSLAGGSDYGYTF; CDR3nt: TGTGCCAGCAGCTTAGCGGGGGGCTCGGACTATGGCTACACCTTC
v_gene: TRBV7-2; d_gene: .; abundance: .; j_gene: TRBJ2-7; CDR3aa: CASSYAQGVLYEQYF; CDR3nt: TGTGCCAGCAGCTATGCACAGGGTGTTCTCTACGAGCAGTACTTC
v_gene: TRBV4-2; d_gene: .; abundance: .; j_gene: TRBJ1-1; CDR3aa: CASSQEGVNTEAFF; CDR3nt: TGTGCCAGCAGCCAAGAGGGGGTTAACACTGAAGCTTTCTTT
v_gene: TRBV7-9; d_gene: .; abundance: .; j_gene: TRBJ1-1; CDR3aa: CASSSLIDPHTEAFF; CDR3nt: TGTGCCAGCTCTAGCTTGATAGACCCACACACTGAAGCTTTCTTT
v_gene: TRBV9; d_gene: TRBD1; abundance: .; j_gene: TRBJ1-2; CDR3aa: CASSGQGYRPYGYTF; CDR3nt: TGTGCCAGCAGCGGACAGGGATACCGCCCCTATGGCTACACCTTC
v_gene: TRBV28; d_gene: TRBD1; abundance: .; j_gene: TRBJ1-2; CDR3aa: CASSSRGGFYGYTF; CDR3nt: TGTGCCAGCAGTTCCCGAGGGGGCTTCTATGGCTACACCTTC
v_gene: TRBV28; d_gene: .; abundance: .; j_gene: TRBJ1-1; CDR3aa: CATNLLGAFF; CDR3nt: TGTGCCACCAACCTCCTAGGAGCTTTCTTT
v_gene: TRBV20-1; d_gene: TRBD1; abundance: .; j_gene: TRBJ2-7; CDR3aa: CSGTGTYEQYF; CDR3nt: TGTTCCGGGACAGGGACCTACGAGCAGTACTTC
v_gene: TRBV9; d_gene: .; abundance: .; j_gene: TRBJ2-1; CDR3aa: CASSAFLRDVETNEQFF; CDR3nt: TGTGCCAGCAGCGCATTCCTCCGGGACGTCGAAACAAATGAGCAGTTCTTC
v_gene: TRBV19; d_gene: .; abundance: .; j_gene: TRBJ2-4; CDR3aa: CASSARQVIENIQYF; CDR3nt: TGTGCCAGTAGTGCCCGACAGGTAATAGAAAACATTCAGTACTTC
v_gene: TRBV5-8; d_gene: .; abundance: .; j_gene: TRBJ1-1; CDR3aa: CASSFDRNTEAFF; CDR3nt: TGTGCCAGCAGCTTCGACAGGAACACTGAAGCTTTCTTT
v_gene: TRBV5-4; d_gene: .; abundance: .; j_gene: TRBJ1-1; CDR3aa: CASSLLRNTEAFF; CDR3nt: TGTGCCAGCAGCTTGCTACGGAACACTGAAGCTTTCTTT
v_gene: TRBV7-3; d_gene: TRBD1; abundance: .; j_gene: TRBJ1-1; CDR3aa: CASSWTGDTEAFF; CDR3nt: TGTGCCAGCAGCTGGACAGGGGACACTGAAGCTTTCTTT
v_gene: TRBV7-3; d_gene: .; abundance: .; j_gene: TRBJ1-4; CDR3aa: CASSSYRRQGRWVEKLFF; CDR3nt: TGTGCCAGCAGCTCCTACCGAAGGCAGGGGCGTTGGGTTGAAAAACTGTTTTTT
v_gene: TRBV6-1; d_gene: .; abundance: .; j_gene: TRBJ2-5; CDR3aa: CASRWTAGETQYF; CDR3nt: TGTGCCAGCAGATGGACAGCCGGGGAGACCCAGTACTTC
v_gene: TRBV28; d_gene: .; abundance: .; j_gene: TRBJ1-4; CDR3aa: CASRSNEKLFF; CDR3nt: TGTGCCAGCAGGTCTAATGAAAAACTGTTTTTT
v_gene: TRBV19; d_gene: TRBD2; abundance: .; j_gene: TRBJ2-7; CDR3aa: CASSIAGASGLLSYEQYF; CDR3nt: TGTGCCAGTAGTATCGCGGGGGCTAGCGGGCTCCTCTCCTACGAGCAGTACTTC
v_gene: TRBV6-5; d_gene: .; abundance: .; j_gene: TRBJ1-1; CDR3aa: CASSYSGRWTEAFF; CDR3nt: TGTGCCAGCAGTTACTCTGGCAGGTGGACTGAAGCTTTCTTT
v_gene: TRBV7-9; d_gene: TRBD2; abundance: .; j_gene: TRBJ2-1; CDR3aa: CASSLSGRGFIEQFF; CDR3nt: TGTGCCAGCAGCTTAAGCGGGAGAGGGTTTATTGAGCAGTTCTTC
v_gene: TRBV5-8; d_gene: .; abundance: .; j_gene: TRBJ2-1; CDR3aa: CASSFYIGDNEQFF; CDR3nt: TGTGCCAGCAGCTTTTACATCGGGGACAATGAGCAGTTCTTC
v_gene: TRBV19; d_gene: .; abundance: .; j_gene: TRBJ1-4; CDR3aa: CASSIGGGKKLFF; CDR3nt: TGTGCCAGTAGTATAGGTGGAGGGAAAAAACTGTTTTTT
v_gene: TRBV11-1; d_gene: TRBD2; abundance: .; j_gene: TRBJ2-5; CDR3aa: CASPLIRLAGTQETQYF; CDR3nt: TGTGCCAGCCCACTTATAAGACTAGCAGGAACACAAGAGACCCAGTACTTC
v_gene: TRBV7-9; d_gene: TRBD1; abundance: .; j_gene: TRBJ1-1; CDR3aa: CASSLEGAQFPFF; CDR3nt: TGTGCCAGCAGCTTAGAGGGGGCGCAATTCCCTTTCTTT
v_gene: TRBV2; d_gene: TRBD2; abundance: .; j_gene: TRBJ2-7; CDR3aa: CASSEETGLKAYEQYF; CDR3nt: TGTGCCAGCAGTGAGGAAACGGGACTAAAGGCCTACGAGCAGTACTTC
v_gene: TRBV19; d_gene: TRBD2; abundance: few; j_gene: TRBJ2-3; CDR3aa: CASSRTSGSTDTQYF; CDR3nt: TGTGCCAGTAGTAGGACTAGCGGGAGCACAGATACGCAGTATTTT
v_gene: TRBV28; d_gene: TRBD1; abundance: .; j_gene: TRBJ1-3; CDR3aa: CASSWDRKGSGNTIYF; CDR3nt: TGTGCCAGCAGTTGGGACAGAAAAGGCTCTGGAAACACCATATATTTT
v_gene: TRBV28; d_gene: TRBD1; abundance: .; j_gene: TRBJ1-5; CDR3aa: CLTRGRGGSNQPQHF; CDR3nt: TGCCTGACTAGGGGGCGCGGGGGGAGCAATCAGCCCCAGCATTTT
v_gene: TRBV7-3; d_gene: .; abundance: .; j_gene: TRBJ1-2; CDR3aa: CASSRDNYGYTF; CDR3nt: TGTGCCAGCAGCAGGGACAATTATGGCTACACCTTC
v_gene: TRBV28; d_gene: TRBD1; abundance: .; j_gene: TRBJ1-1; CDR3aa: CASSLTGSNTEAFF; CDR3nt: TGTGCCAGCAGTTTGACAGGGTCAAACACTGAAGCTTTCTTT
v_gene: TRBV11-3; d_gene: .; abundance: .; j_gene: TRBJ2-7; CDR3aa: CASSLTAGGTGPYEQYF; CDR3nt: TGTGCCAGCAGCTTAACCGCGGGAGGGACAGGACCCTACGAGCAGTACTTC
v_gene: TRBV5-1; d_gene: TRBD1; abundance: .; j_gene: TRBJ1-1; CDR3aa: CASSIIGGGTEAFF; CDR3nt: TGCGCCAGCAGCATTATAGGGGGCGGGACTGAAGCTTTCTTT
v_gene: TRBV25-1; d_gene: .; abundance: once; j_gene: TRBJ1-2; CDR3aa: CASSNQTLALRGYTF; CDR3nt: TGTGCCAGCAGTAACCAGACTTTGGCCTTAAGGGGCTACACCTTC
v_gene: TRBV6-5; d_gene: .; abundance: once; j_gene: TRBJ1-3; CDR3aa: CASSYLRGHGNTIYF; CDR3nt: TGTGCCAGCAGTTACTTACGGGGGCATGGAAACACCATATATTTT
v_gene: TRBV7-2; d_gene: .; abundance: .; j_gene: TRBJ2-1; CDR3aa: CASSPWGAEQFF; CDR3nt: TGTGCCAGCAGCCCATGGGGAGCTGAGCAGTTCTTC
v_gene: TRBV6-1; d_gene: .; abundance: .; j_gene: TRBJ2-7; CDR3aa: CASSESWTYEQYF; CDR3nt: TGTGCCAGCAGTGAATCTTGGACCTACGAGCAGTACTTC
v_gene: TRBV21-1; d_gene: .; abundance: .; j_gene: TRBJ1-1; CDR3aa: CASSKAWDSSNTEAFF; CDR3nt: TGTGCCAGCAGCAAAGCTTGGGACAGTTCGAACACTGAAGCTTTCTTT
v_gene: TRBV7-8; d_gene: .; abundance: .; j_gene: TRBJ2-7; CDR3aa: CASSRSQGTYEQYF; CDR3nt: TGTGCCAGCAGCCGGAGCCAGGGGACCTACGAGCAGTACTTC
v_gene: TRBV9; d_gene: .; abundance: .; j_gene: TRBJ2-1; CDR3aa: CASSVPMGGRDEQFF; CDR3nt: TGTGCCAGCAGCGTCCCAATGGGCGGTCGCGATGAGCAGTTCTTC
v_gene: TRBV5-1; d_gene: .; abundance: .; j_gene: TRBJ2-5; CDR3aa: CASSLEGRETQYF; CDR3nt: TGCGCCAGCAGCTTGGAAGGGCGGGAGACCCAGTACTTC
v_gene: TRBV7-7; d_gene: TRBD2; abundance: .; j_gene: TRBJ2-3; CDR3aa: CASSTGGGPTDTQYF; CDR3nt: TGTGCTAGCAGTACCGGGGGGGGCCCCACAGATACGCAGTATTTT
v_gene: TRBV7-3; d_gene: TRBD2; abundance: .; j_gene: TRBJ2-7; CDR3aa: CASSFSHSGSPYEQYF; CDR3nt: TGTGCCAGCAGCTTTTCCCATAGCGGGAGCCCCTACGAGCAGTACTTC
v_gene: TRBV10-1; d_gene: .; abundance: few; j_gene: TRBJ2-3; CDR3aa: CASSEGISQYTQYF; CDR3nt: TGCGCCAGCAGTGAGGGGATATCCCAGTATACGCAGTATTTT
v_gene: TRBV5-1; d_gene: TRBD2; abundance: .; j_gene: TRBJ2-2; CDR3aa: CASSWRRAGGATGELFF; CDR3nt: TGCGCCAGCAGCTGGAGGCGAGCGGGAGGTGCCACCGGGGAGCTGTTTTTT
v_gene: TRBV11-2; d_gene: .; abundance: .; j_gene: TRBJ2-7; CDR3aa: CASSLERGPSYEQYF; CDR3nt: TGTGCCAGCAGCTTAGAAAGGGGACCCTCATACGAGCAGTACTTC
v_gene: TRBV6-5; d_gene: .; abundance: .; j_gene: TRBJ1-3; CDR3aa: CASSYDRQPSGNTIYF; CDR3nt: TGTGCCAGCAGTTACGACAGGCAGCCGTCTGGAAACACCATATATTTT
v_gene: TRBV4-1; d_gene: .; abundance: .; j_gene: TRBJ2-3; CDR3aa: CASSQVPPRPLTTDTQYF; CDR3nt: TGCGCCAGCAGCCAGGTCCCCCCACGGCCCCTCACCACAGATACGCAGTATTTT
v_gene: TRBV28; d_gene: .; abundance: .; j_gene: TRBJ2-4; CDR3aa: CASSPPGRVAKNIQYF; CDR3nt: TGTGCCAGCAGTCCCCCGGGACGAGTAGCCAAAAACATTCAGTACTTC
v_gene: TRBV6-5; d_gene: TRBD2; abundance: .; j_gene: TRBJ2-7; CDR3aa: CASSYPGGGTYEQYF; CDR3nt: TGTGCCAGCAGTTACCCTGGCGGGGGGACCTACGAGCAGTACTTC
v_gene: TRBV19; d_gene: .; abundance: few; j_gene: TRBJ2-7; CDR3aa: CASSVAGRTYEQYF; CDR3nt: TGTGCCAGTAGTGTCGCGGGAAGGACCTACGAGCAGTACTTC